A selection of T cell receptor beta chains follows, all from one sample in a study of CD8+ T cells in alopecia areata. TCRdb's copy holds only in-frame clones and misses some; the assay was immunoSEQ multiplex PCR. Seen here are about 150,000 clones, over 80% observed once, and the top ten hold about 16%. Specimen: CD8+ T cells sorted from blood, collected at week 0. Receptor source: a human donor with alopecia areata. The CDR3 runs from the conserved cysteine through the conserved F or W. The D gene is left open where the match is weak. Clone size appears in some rows only: once, few, many, or a class for an expanded clone.

TGCAGCGTTGAAGACGATAATTCACCCCTCCACTTT CSVEDDNSPLHF few TRBJ1-6 - TRBV29-1
TGTGCCTCTTTTGCGGGGGGGCTCACAGATACGCAGTATTTT CASFAGGLTDTQYF - TRBJ2-3 TRBD2 TRBV6-5
TGTGCCAGCAGCGAACCGGGACAGGGAACCTACGGGCAGTACTTC CASSEPGQGTYGQYF - TRBJ2-7 TRBD1 TRBV7-9
TGTGCCAGCAGCTTGGGACAGGAGGCTCGCGAGCAGTACTTC CASSLGQEAREQYF once TRBJ2-7 TRBD1 TRBV7-9
TGTGCCTGGAGTTTAGCGGGAGGCTACGAGCAGTACTTC CAWSLAGGYEQYF few TRBJ2-7 TRBD2 TRBV30
TGTGCCAGCAGCTTTGTGGGGGATCAGCCCCAGCACTTT CASSFVGDQPQHF once TRBJ1-5 - TRBV11-2
TGCGCCAGTGAGCCGGGACTAGGAATCACAGATACGCAGTATTTT CASEPGLGITDTQYF - TRBJ2-3 TRBD2 TRBV5-1
TGCAGCGTTGAAGATCATCGGGAGTCCGTGGGGGAGCAGTACTTC CSVEDHRESVGEQYF - TRBJ2-7 - TRBV29-1
TGTGCCAGCAGGGTATTGGCGGGGGCTACGGATACGCAGTATTTT CASRVLAGATDTQYF - TRBJ2-3 - TRBV7-9
TGTGCCAGCAGTCACGCCGGGGAGCTGTTTTTT CASSHAGELFF once TRBJ2-2 - TRBV27
TGTGCCAGCAGTTTTGGGGATACGCAGTATTTT CASSFGDTQYF - TRBJ2-3 - TRBV27
TGCAGCGTTGGCGGGGACTCTGGGGCCAACGTCCTGACTTTC CSVGGDSGANVLTF - TRBJ2-6 - TRBV29-1
TGTGCCAGCAGCACCCCACAACCCCAAGAGACCCAGTACTTC CASSTPQPQETQYF - TRBJ2-5 - TRBV7-9
TGTGCCAGCAGTGCCCCGACAGGATCCTACGAGCAGTACTTC CASSAPTGSYEQYF - TRBJ2-7 - TRBV6-1
TGTGCCAGCAGTTACTCGGGTCCGAATGAAGCTTTCTTT CASSYSGPNEAFF - TRBJ1-1 - TRBV6-5
TGTGCCAGCAGCCTTGGGACTAGCGGGACTTACAATGAGCAGTTCTTC CASSLGTSGTYNEQFF once TRBJ2-1 TRBD2 TRBV9
TGCAGCGTTGAAGTCAAAAACATTCAGTACTTC CSVEVKNIQYF few TRBJ2-4 - TRBV29-1
TGTGCCAGCAGTTTAGAGCCACAAAACACCGGGGAGCTGTTTTTT CASSLEPQNTGELFF once TRBJ2-2 - TRBV27
TGTGCCAGCAGTCCCAACAACTATGGCTACACCTTC CASSPNNYGYTF - TRBJ1-2 - TRBV27
TGCGCCATCATGGAGGATGAAAAACTGTTTTTT CAIMEDEKLFF once TRBJ1-4 - TRBV10-2
TGCGCCAGCAGCCAAGATGGGCTCGAGCAGTACTTC CASSQDGLEQYF - TRBJ2-7 - TRBV4-1
TGCGCCAGCAGCCAAGATAACAGGGGGGGCTACGAGCAGTACTTC CASSQDNRGGYEQYF - TRBJ2-7 - TRBV4-1
TGCGCCAGCAGCTTTATGCAGGGCTCCTCCTACGAGCAGTACTTC CASSFMQGSSYEQYF - TRBJ2-7 - TRBV5-1
TGTGCCAGCAGCTTCGGAGAGACCCAGTACTTC CASSFGETQYF few TRBJ2-5 - TRBV7-9
TGTGCCAGCAGCTCTTACGGGGGGTTTAGCACAGATACGCAGTATTTT CASSSYGGFSTDTQYF - TRBJ2-3 TRBD2 TRBV9
TGTGCCAGCAGCGTAGGTGGATCCACTGAAGCTTTCTTT CASSVGGSTEAFF - TRBJ1-1 - TRBV9
TGTGCCAGCAGTTTATCTCGGGATACGCAGTATTTT CASSLSRDTQYF - TRBJ2-3 - TRBV27
TGCGCCAGCAGCTTGTTGAACAGTATCGGCGAGCAGTACTTC CASSLLNSIGEQYF - TRBJ2-7 - TRBV5-1
TGTGCCAGCAGTGAAGCGGGGGAAGACAGGTTATACGGTGAGCAGTACTTC CASSEAGEDRLYGEQYF - TRBJ2-7 - TRBV6-1
TGCAGCGTTGTGGGCAGGACATCCTACGAGCAGTACTTC CSVVGRTSYEQYF - TRBJ2-7 - TRBV29-1
TGTGCCAGCAAGGGCTCCGCCTACGAGCAGTACTTC CASKGSAYEQYF - TRBJ2-7 - TRBV6-1
TGCAGCGGATGGGGGAGTGGGACAGATACGCAGTATTTT CSGWGSGTDTQYF few TRBJ2-3 - TRBV29-1
TGTGCCAGTAGTGTTACCTCGGGGCCCAATGAGCAGTTCTTC CASSVTSGPNEQFF - TRBJ2-1 - TRBV19
TGTGCCAGCAGCTCGGGGACAGGAACCTACGAGCAGTACTTC CASSSGTGTYEQYF - TRBJ2-7 TRBD1 TRBV13
TGTGCCAGCAGCTTAGGCCGAAGCCCCTACGAGCAGTACTTC CASSLGRSPYEQYF - TRBJ2-7 - TRBV13
TGTGCCAGCAGTGAAGCGAATCCCGCTTTTTTT CASSEANPAFF - TRBJ1-5 - TRBV6-1
TGTGCCAGCAGTCCCCCGACAGGGGTAGGCTACACCTTC CASSPPTGVGYTF - TRBJ1-2 TRBD1 TRBV27
TGTGCCAGCAGAATCAATGAGCAGTTCTTC CASRINEQFF - TRBJ2-1 - TRBV2
TGTGCCATCAGTGAGACGTCGGCAGGGCGGCCCTATGGCTACACCTTC CAISETSAGRPYGYTF - TRBJ1-2 - TRBV10-3
TGTGCCAGCAGCTTACCGGATTCCTACGAGCAGTACTTC CASSLPDSYEQYF - TRBJ2-7 - TRBV5-4
TGTGCCAGTAGTATATCCGGGGACAATGAGCAGTTCTTC CASSISGDNEQFF - TRBJ2-1 - TRBV19
TGTGCCAGCAGCTTGGTAGACGGCAGTCCGACTGGGGCCAACGTCCTGACTTTC CASSLVDGSPTGANVLTF - TRBJ2-6 - TRBV5-5
TGTGCCAGCAGCCCCTCCCCGACCGACTATAGCGGGGGAAAGTACAATGAGCAGTTCTTC CASSPSPTDYSGGKYNEQFF - TRBJ2-1 TRBD2 TRBV7-3
TGTGCCAGTAGTATCGGGGGCACAGATACGCAGTATTTT CASSIGGTDTQYF - TRBJ2-3 - TRBV19
TGTGCCTGGGAACAGGGGAGCTCCTATAATTCACCCCTCCACTTT CAWEQGSSYNSPLHF - TRBJ1-6 TRBD1 TRBV30
TGCGCCAGCAGCTTAAAGACAGGGGGGGCCTACGAGCAGTACTTC CASSLKTGGAYEQYF - TRBJ2-7 TRBD1 TRBV5-1
TGTGCCAGCAGTTTATCGCGGGGGACTCTCTCCTACGAGCAGTACTTC CASSLSRGTLSYEQYF few TRBJ2-7 TRBD2 TRBV27
TGTGCCAGCAGCTCCGGGACTGGTGACACCGGGGAGCTGTTTTTT CASSSGTGDTGELFF - TRBJ2-2 - TRBV5-5
TGCAGCGAGGGGGGGGAATACAATGAGCAGTTCTTC CSEGGEYNEQFF - TRBJ2-1 - TRBV29-1
TGTGCCAGCACCCCCTCCCTGGAAGGCTATGAGCAGTTCTTC CASTPSLEGYEQFF - TRBJ2-1 - TRBV7-9
TGTGCCAGCAGCGACGTTAGTTACGAGCAGTACTTC CASSDVSYEQYF - TRBJ2-7 - TRBV7-9
TGTGCCAGCAGCCCAGGGACAGGGGGCTACGAGCAGTACTTC CASSPGTGGYEQYF - TRBJ2-7 TRBD1 TRBV7-3
TGCGCCAGCAGCCAAAAACAGGGGGCAGGGACCGGGGAGCTGTTTTTT CASSQKQGAGTGELFF - TRBJ2-2 TRBD1 TRBV4-1
TGCAGCGTCCCCGGGACGGGATTCTATGAGCAGTTCTTC CSVPGTGFYEQFF few TRBJ2-1 - TRBV29-1